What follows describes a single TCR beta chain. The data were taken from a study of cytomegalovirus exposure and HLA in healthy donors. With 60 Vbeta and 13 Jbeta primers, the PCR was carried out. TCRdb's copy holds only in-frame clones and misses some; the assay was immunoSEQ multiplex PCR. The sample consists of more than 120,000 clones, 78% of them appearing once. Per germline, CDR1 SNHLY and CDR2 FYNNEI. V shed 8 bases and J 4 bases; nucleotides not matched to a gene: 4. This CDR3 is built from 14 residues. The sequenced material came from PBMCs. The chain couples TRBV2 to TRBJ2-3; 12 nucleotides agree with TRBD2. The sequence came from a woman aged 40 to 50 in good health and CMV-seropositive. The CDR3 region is CASRLAGEADTQYF. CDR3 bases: TGTGCCAGCCGACTAGCGGGAGAGGCAGATACGCAGTATTTT.